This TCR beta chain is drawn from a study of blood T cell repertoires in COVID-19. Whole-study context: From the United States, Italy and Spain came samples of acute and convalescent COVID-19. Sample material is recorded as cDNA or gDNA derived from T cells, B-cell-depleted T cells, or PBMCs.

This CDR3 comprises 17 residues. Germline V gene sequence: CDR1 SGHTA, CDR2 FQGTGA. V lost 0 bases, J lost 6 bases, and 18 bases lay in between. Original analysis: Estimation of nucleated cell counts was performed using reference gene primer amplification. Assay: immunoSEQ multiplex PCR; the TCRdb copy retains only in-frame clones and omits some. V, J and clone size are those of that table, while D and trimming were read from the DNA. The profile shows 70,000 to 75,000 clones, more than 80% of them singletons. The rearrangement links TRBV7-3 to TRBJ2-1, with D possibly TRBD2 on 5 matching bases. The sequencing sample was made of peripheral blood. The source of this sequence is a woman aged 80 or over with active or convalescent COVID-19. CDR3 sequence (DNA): TGTGCCAGCAGCTTAACGGCTAGCCGGTGGTCTATCAATGAGCAGTTCTTC. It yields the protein CASSLTASRWSINEQFF.